This TCR beta chain was obtained from a study of shared clonotypes between healthy human individuals. CDR3 length equals 13 residues. Deletions cut 5 bases from V and 9 bases from J, with 15 bases between. Germline CDR1 reads SGHNT; CDR2 reads YENEEA. TCRdb's table, derived via immunoSEQ multiplex PCR, lists solely in-frame clones and lacks some. Of fewer than 1.4 million clones listed, more than 75% are singletons. Nashville, Tennessee was home to all donors, who were Caucasian adults. The specimen sequenced was memory CD4+ T cells from PBMCs. The sample's subset: CD45RA-negative fraction. The chain is built from TRBV11-3 and TRBJ2-3, with TRBD1 as a possible D gene (6 bases). This TCR derives from a man aged 18 to 30 in good health. Some clones in this sample may be carry-over from other donors' samples. The CDR3 loop reads CASSGNSGDTQYF. CDR3 nucleotide sequence: TGTGCCAGCAGCGGAAACTCAGGGGACACGCAGTATTTT.